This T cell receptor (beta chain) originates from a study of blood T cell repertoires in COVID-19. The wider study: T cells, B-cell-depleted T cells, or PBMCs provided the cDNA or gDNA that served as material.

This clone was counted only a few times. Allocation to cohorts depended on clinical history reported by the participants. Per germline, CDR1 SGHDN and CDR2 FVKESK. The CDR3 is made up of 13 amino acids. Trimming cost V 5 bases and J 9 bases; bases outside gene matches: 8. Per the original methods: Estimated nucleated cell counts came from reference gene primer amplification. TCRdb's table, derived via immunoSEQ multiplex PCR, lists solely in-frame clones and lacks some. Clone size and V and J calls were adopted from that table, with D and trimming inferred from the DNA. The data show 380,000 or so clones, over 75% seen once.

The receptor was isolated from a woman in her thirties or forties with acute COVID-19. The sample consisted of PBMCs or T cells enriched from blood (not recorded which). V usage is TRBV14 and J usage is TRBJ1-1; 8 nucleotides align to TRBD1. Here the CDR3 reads CASSSTTGAKAFF. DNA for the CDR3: TGTGCCAGCAGCTCCACGACAGGGGCTAAAGCTTTCTTT.